These T cell receptor beta chains were read from a single sample in a study of cytomegalovirus exposure and HLA in healthy donors. Sequencing was performed with immunoSEQ multiplex PCR; in TCRdb, only in-frame clones are kept and a portion is missing. The sample carries 170,000 or so clones, 80% recorded once. The sequenced material came from PBMCs. Receptors were obtained from a man between 40 and 49 years old in good health and CMV-seronegative. CDR3s include the opening cysteine and the closing phenylalanine or tryptophan. Fields, in order: J gene, V gene, clone size, D gene, CDR3 protein, CDR3 DNA. A D gene is named only where the DNA matches it firmly. Clone size is given for some rows only: seen once, a few or many times, or a class if the clone is expanded.

J gene: TRBJ1-1; V gene: TRBV2; clone size: once; D gene: .; CDR3 protein: CASSAFGEGVTEAFF; CDR3 DNA: TGTGCCAGCAGTGCCTTCGGGGAGGGTGTCACTGAAGCTTTCTTT
J gene: TRBJ2-7; V gene: TRBV28; clone size: .; D gene: .; CDR3 protein: CASSLVGVGSYEQYF; CDR3 DNA: TGTGCCAGCAGTTTAGTCGGGGTAGGATCCTACGAGCAGTACTTC
J gene: TRBJ1-5; V gene: TRBV7-9; clone size: .; D gene: .; CDR3 protein: CASSPLAVDQPQHF; CDR3 DNA: TGTGCCAGCAGCCCCCTAGCGGTCGATCAGCCCCAGCATTTT
J gene: TRBJ2-5; V gene: TRBV11-2; clone size: .; D gene: TRBD2; CDR3 protein: CASSSYLGGETQYF; CDR3 DNA: TGTGCCAGCAGTTCTTACTTGGGGGGGGAGACCCAGTACTTC
J gene: TRBJ2-2; V gene: TRBV19; clone size: .; D gene: .; CDR3 protein: CASTTTSPNTGELFF; CDR3 DNA: TGTGCCAGTACTACGACTAGTCCTAACACCGGGGAGCTGTTTTTT
J gene: TRBJ2-1; V gene: TRBV29-1; clone size: .; D gene: .; CDR3 protein: CSVPRGYNEQFF; CDR3 DNA: TGCAGCGTTCCTAGGGGTTACAATGAGCAGTTCTTC
J gene: TRBJ2-7; V gene: TRBV10-1; clone size: .; D gene: TRBD2; CDR3 protein: CASSERLAGGPPVHYEQYF; CDR3 DNA: TGCGCCAGCAGTGAACGACTAGCGGGAGGGCCGCCGGTCCACTACGAGCAGTACTTC
J gene: TRBJ1-5; V gene: TRBV7-8; clone size: once; D gene: .; CDR3 protein: CASSLMADYSNQPQHF; CDR3 DNA: TGTGCCAGCAGCTTAATGGCAGACTATAGCAATCAGCCCCAGCATTTT
J gene: TRBJ2-1; V gene: TRBV7-9; clone size: .; D gene: TRBD1; CDR3 protein: CASSPPGGRYNEQFF; CDR3 DNA: TGTGCCAGCAGCCCCCCAGGGGGTCGGTACAATGAGCAGTTCTTC
J gene: TRBJ2-1; V gene: TRBV29-1; clone size: .; D gene: .; CDR3 protein: CSVERGSFGNEQFF; CDR3 DNA: TGCAGCGTTGAAAGGGGGTCTTTCGGGAATGAGCAGTTCTTC
J gene: TRBJ2-3; V gene: TRBV5-8; clone size: .; D gene: .; CDR3 protein: CASPWRGWSTDTQYF; CDR3 DNA: TGTGCCAGCCCGTGGAGGGGATGGAGCACAGATACGCAGTATTTT
J gene: TRBJ2-1; V gene: TRBV7-9; clone size: few; D gene: TRBD1; CDR3 protein: CASSIPRQGRSEQFF; CDR3 DNA: TGTGCCAGCAGCATTCCTCGACAGGGGAGGAGTGAGCAGTTCTTC
J gene: TRBJ1-4; V gene: TRBV5-4; clone size: .; D gene: .; CDR3 protein: CASSLMGLGEKLFF; CDR3 DNA: TGTGCCAGCAGCCTAATGGGGCTGGGGGAAAAACTGTTTTTT
J gene: TRBJ1-4; V gene: TRBV6-5; clone size: .; D gene: TRBD1; CDR3 protein: CASRSTGATNEKLFF; CDR3 DNA: TGTGCCAGCAGGAGCACAGGGGCAACTAATGAAAAACTGTTTTTT
J gene: TRBJ1-2; V gene: TRBV7-2; clone size: .; D gene: TRBD1; CDR3 protein: CASSLGQGEFGYTF; CDR3 DNA: TGTGCCAGCAGCTTGGGACAGGGCGAGTTTGGCTACACCTTC
J gene: TRBJ1-1; V gene: TRBV5-1; clone size: .; D gene: .; CDR3 protein: CASSLGQVNTEAFF; CDR3 DNA: TGCGCCAGCAGCCTGGGACAAGTGAACACTGAAGCTTTCTTT
J gene: TRBJ2-7; V gene: TRBV5-1; clone size: .; D gene: .; CDR3 protein: CASSLEGLQYF; CDR3 DNA: TGCGCCAGCAGCTTGGAGGGGCTCCAGTACTTC
J gene: TRBJ2-7; V gene: TRBV9; clone size: .; D gene: .; CDR3 protein: CASSPWGGRGIPYEQYF; CDR3 DNA: TGTGCCAGCAGCCCATGGGGGGGGCGGGGAATCCCCTACGAGCAGTACTTC
J gene: TRBJ2-3; V gene: TRBV10-3; clone size: .; D gene: .; CDR3 protein: CAIRKGVGTDTQYF; CDR3 DNA: TGTGCCATCAGAAAGGGGGTTGGGACAGATACGCAGTATTTT
J gene: TRBJ1-2; V gene: TRBV6-5; clone size: .; D gene: TRBD1; CDR3 protein: CASSQTGGGYTF; CDR3 DNA: TGTGCCAGCAGTCAGACAGGGGGAGGCTACACCTTC
J gene: TRBJ2-5; V gene: TRBV11-2; clone size: .; D gene: TRBD2; CDR3 protein: CASSWTSERGETQYF; CDR3 DNA: TGTGCCAGCAGCTGGACTAGCGAAAGAGGGGAGACCCAGTACTTC
J gene: TRBJ1-5; V gene: TRBV7-9; clone size: .; D gene: .; CDR3 protein: CSSSLSGRGNQPQHF; CDR3 DNA: TGTTCCAGCAGCTTGTCAGGCAGGGGCAATCAGCCCCAGCATTTT
J gene: TRBJ1-2; V gene: TRBV12-5; clone size: .; D gene: TRBD1; CDR3 protein: CASGPWTGEGYTF; CDR3 DNA: TGTGCTAGTGGTCCCTGGACAGGAGAAGGCTACACCTTC
J gene: TRBJ2-3; V gene: TRBV27; clone size: .; D gene: TRBD1; CDR3 protein: CASCRDRLTDTQYF; CDR3 DNA: TGTGCCAGTTGCCGGGACAGGCTGACAGATACGCAGTATTTT
J gene: TRBJ2-7; V gene: TRBV5-1; clone size: few; D gene: .; CDR3 protein: CASSLHRAKYEQYF; CDR3 DNA: TGCGCCAGCAGCTTGCACAGGGCCAAGTACGAGCAGTACTTC
J gene: TRBJ2-7; V gene: TRBV7-2; clone size: .; D gene: .; CDR3 protein: CASSLAQGGHEQYF; CDR3 DNA: TGTGCCAGCAGCTTAGCTCAGGGAGGCCACGAGCAGTACTTC
J gene: TRBJ2-1; V gene: TRBV7-3; clone size: once; D gene: .; CDR3 protein: CASSLGGRVREQFF; CDR3 DNA: TGTGCCAGCAGCTTGGGGGGGCGGGTCCGTGAGCAGTTCTTC
J gene: TRBJ2-7; V gene: TRBV7-2; clone size: .; D gene: TRBD2; CDR3 protein: CASSSPGLAYEQYF; CDR3 DNA: TGTGCCAGCAGCTCTCCGGGACTAGCGTACGAGCAGTACTTC
J gene: TRBJ1-5; V gene: TRBV4-3; clone size: few; D gene: .; CDR3 protein: CASTAAPGQPQHF; CDR3 DNA: TGCGCCAGCACCGCAGCCCCAGGTCAGCCCCAGCATTTT
J gene: TRBJ2-1; V gene: TRBV19; clone size: .; D gene: .; CDR3 protein: CASRTSPGYNEQFF; CDR3 DNA: TGTGCCAGTAGAACAAGCCCGGGGTACAATGAGCAGTTCTTC
J gene: TRBJ2-1; V gene: TRBV9; clone size: .; D gene: .; CDR3 protein: CASSVAGANEQFF; CDR3 DNA: TGTGCCAGCAGCGTAGCAGGGGCCAATGAGCAGTTCTTC
J gene: TRBJ2-7; V gene: TRBV6-6; clone size: .; D gene: .; CDR3 protein: CASSSPGTRGYEQYF; CDR3 DNA: TGTGCCAGCAGTTCCCCCGGGACTCGCGGCTACGAGCAGTACTTC
J gene: TRBJ2-7; V gene: TRBV2; clone size: .; D gene: .; CDR3 protein: CASGRGEQYF; CDR3 DNA: TGTGCCAGCGGCAGGGGCGAGCAGTACTTC
J gene: TRBJ1-5; V gene: TRBV2; clone size: .; D gene: TRBD1; CDR3 protein: CASRPGQNQPQHF; CDR3 DNA: TGTGCCAGCAGGCCGGGACAGAATCAGCCCCAGCATTTT
J gene: TRBJ2-5; V gene: TRBV5-4; clone size: .; D gene: .; CDR3 protein: CASSAEYQETQYF; CDR3 DNA: TGTGCCAGCAGCGCGGAGTACCAAGAGACCCAGTACTTC
J gene: TRBJ1-1; V gene: TRBV21-1; clone size: .; D gene: .; CDR3 protein: CASSDRGPNTEAFF; CDR3 DNA: TGTGCCAGCAGCGACAGGGGGCCGAACACTGAAGCTTTCTTT
J gene: TRBJ1-2; V gene: TRBV4-1; clone size: .; D gene: TRBD1; CDR3 protein: CASSHRDRDYYGYTF; CDR3 DNA: TGCGCCAGCAGCCACCGGGACAGGGACTACTATGGCTACACCTTC